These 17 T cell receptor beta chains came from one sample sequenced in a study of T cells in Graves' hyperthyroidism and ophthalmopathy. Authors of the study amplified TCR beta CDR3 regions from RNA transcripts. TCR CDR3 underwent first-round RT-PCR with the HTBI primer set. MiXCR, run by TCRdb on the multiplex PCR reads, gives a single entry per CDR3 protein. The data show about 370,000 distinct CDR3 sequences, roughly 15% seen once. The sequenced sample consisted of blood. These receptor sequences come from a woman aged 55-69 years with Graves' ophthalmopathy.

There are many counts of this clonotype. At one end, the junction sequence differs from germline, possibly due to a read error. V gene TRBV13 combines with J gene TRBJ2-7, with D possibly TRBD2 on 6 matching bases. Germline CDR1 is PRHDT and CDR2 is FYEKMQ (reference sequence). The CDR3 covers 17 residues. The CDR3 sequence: CASSLRAGTPKSSEQYF. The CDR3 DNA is TGTGCCAGCAGCCTCCGTGCCGGGACTCCCAAGTCCTCCGAGCAGTACTTC.

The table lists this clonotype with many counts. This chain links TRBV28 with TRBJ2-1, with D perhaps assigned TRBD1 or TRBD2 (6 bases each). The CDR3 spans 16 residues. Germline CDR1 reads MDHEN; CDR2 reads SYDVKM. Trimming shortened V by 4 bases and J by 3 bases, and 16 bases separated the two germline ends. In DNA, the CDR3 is TGTGCCAGCAGTTCCCTCGGGGGCCGAAACTACAATGAGCAGTTCTTC. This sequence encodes CASSSLGGRNYNEQFF.

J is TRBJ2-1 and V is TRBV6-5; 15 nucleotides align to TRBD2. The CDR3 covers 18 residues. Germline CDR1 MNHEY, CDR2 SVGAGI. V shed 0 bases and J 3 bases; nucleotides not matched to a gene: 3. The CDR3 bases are TGTGCCAGCAGTTACTCCGGGACTAGCGGGAGGTTCTACAATGAGCAGTTCTTC. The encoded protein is CASSYSGTSGRFYNEQFF.

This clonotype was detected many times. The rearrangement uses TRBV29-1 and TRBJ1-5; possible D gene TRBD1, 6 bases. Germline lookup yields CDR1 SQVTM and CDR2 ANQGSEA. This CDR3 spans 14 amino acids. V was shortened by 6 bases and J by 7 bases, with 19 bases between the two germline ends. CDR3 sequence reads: CSVRGGDGGQPQHF. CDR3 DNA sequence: TGCAGCGTGAGGGGGGGGGATGGCGGGCAGCCCCAGCATTTT.

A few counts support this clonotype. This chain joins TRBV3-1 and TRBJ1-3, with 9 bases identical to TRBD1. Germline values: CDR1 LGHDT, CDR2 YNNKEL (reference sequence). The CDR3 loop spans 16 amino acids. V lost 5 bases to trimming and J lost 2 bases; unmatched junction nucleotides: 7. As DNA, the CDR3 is TGTGCCAGCAGCGCTCTATGGACAGGGGCTGGAAACACCATATATTTT. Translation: CASSALWTGAGNTIYF.

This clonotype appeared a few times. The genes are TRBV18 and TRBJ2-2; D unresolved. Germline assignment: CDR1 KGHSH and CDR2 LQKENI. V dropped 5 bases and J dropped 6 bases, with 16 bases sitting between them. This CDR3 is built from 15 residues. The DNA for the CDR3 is TGTGCCAGCTCATCGGACCCCGTCGTGCCCGGGGAGCTGTTTTTT. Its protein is CASSSDPVVPGELFF. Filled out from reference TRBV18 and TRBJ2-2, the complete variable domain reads NAGVMQNPRHLVRRRGQEARLRCSPMKGHSHVYWYRQLPEEGLKFMVYLQKENIIDESGMPKERFSAEFPKEGPSILRIQQVVRGDSAAYFCASSSDPVVPGELFFGEGSRLTVL.

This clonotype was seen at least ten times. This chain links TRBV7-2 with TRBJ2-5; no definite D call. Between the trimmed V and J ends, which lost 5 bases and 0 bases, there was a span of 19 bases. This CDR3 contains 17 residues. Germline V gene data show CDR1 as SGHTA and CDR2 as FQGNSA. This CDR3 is CASSPQHQSRYQETQYF. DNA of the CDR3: TGTGCCAGCAGCCCCCAACACCAGTCCCGGTACCAAGAGACCCAGTACTTC.

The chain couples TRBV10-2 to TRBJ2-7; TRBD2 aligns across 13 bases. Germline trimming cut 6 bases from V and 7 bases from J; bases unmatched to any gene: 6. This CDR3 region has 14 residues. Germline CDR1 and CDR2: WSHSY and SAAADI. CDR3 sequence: CASRLAGGPGEQYF. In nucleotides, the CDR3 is TGCGCCAGCAGACTAGCGGGAGGGCCGGGGGAGCAGTACTTC.

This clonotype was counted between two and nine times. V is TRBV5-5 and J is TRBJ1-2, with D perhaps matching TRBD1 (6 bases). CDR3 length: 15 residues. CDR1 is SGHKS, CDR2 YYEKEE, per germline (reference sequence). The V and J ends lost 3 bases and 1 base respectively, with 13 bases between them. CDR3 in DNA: TGTGCCAGCAGCTCCACAGGGCATCTTAACTATGGCTACACCTTC. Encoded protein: CASSSTGHLNYGYTF.

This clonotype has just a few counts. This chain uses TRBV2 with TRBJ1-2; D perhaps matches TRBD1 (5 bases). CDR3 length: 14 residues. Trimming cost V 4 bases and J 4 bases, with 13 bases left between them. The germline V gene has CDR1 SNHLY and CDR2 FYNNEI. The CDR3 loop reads CASSVAGLGYGYTF. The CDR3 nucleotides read TGTGCCAGCAGTGTGGCAGGGTTGGGCTATGGCTACACCTTC.

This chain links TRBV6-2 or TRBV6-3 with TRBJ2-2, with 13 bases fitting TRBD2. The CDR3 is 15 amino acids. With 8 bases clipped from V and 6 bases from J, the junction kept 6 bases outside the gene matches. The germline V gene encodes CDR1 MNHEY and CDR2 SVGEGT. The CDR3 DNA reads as TGTGCCAGCTTAGGACTAGCGGGAGTTCCCGGGGAGCTGTTTTTT. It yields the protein CASLGLAGVPGELFF.

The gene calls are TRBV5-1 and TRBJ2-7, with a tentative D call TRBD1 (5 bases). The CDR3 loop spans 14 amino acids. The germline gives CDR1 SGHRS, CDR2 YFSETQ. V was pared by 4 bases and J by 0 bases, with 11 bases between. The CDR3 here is CASSPMTVSYEQYF. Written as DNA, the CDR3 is TGCGCCAGCAGCCCCATGACAGTCTCCTACGAGCAGTACTTC.

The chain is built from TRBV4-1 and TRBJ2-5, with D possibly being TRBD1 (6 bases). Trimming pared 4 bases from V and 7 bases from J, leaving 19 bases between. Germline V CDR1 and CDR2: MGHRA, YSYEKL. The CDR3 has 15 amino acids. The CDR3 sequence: CASSRDPTGLVTQYF. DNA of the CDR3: TGCGCCAGCAGCCGGGACCCGACAGGCCTTGTGACCCAGTACTTC.

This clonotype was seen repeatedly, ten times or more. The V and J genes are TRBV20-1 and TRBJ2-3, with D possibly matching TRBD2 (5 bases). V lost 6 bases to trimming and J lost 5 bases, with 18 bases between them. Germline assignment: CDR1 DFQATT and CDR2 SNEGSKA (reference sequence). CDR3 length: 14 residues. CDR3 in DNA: TGCAGTGCGCCCATTCGCCGGGGTAGAGATACGCAGTATTTT. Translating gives CSAPIRRGRDTQYF.

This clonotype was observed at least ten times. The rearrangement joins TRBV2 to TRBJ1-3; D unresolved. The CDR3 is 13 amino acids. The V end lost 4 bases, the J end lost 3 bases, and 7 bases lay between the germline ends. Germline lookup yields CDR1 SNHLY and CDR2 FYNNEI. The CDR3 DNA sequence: TGTGCCAGCAGTGGGACGTTTGGAAACACCATATATTTT. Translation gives CASSGTFGNTIYF.

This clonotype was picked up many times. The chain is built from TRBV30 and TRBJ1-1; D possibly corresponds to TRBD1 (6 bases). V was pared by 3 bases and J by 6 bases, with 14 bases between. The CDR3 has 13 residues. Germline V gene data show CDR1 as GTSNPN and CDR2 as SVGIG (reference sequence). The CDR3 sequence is CAWSQQGWAEAFF. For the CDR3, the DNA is TGTGCCTGGAGCCAACAGGGATGGGCTGAAGCTTTCTTT. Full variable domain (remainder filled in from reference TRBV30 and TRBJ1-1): SQTIHQWPATLVQPVGSPLSLECTVEGTSNPNLYWYRQAAGRGLQLLFYSVGIGQISSEVPQNLSASRPQDRQFILSSKKLLLSDSGFYLCAWSQQGWAEAFFGQGTRLTVV.

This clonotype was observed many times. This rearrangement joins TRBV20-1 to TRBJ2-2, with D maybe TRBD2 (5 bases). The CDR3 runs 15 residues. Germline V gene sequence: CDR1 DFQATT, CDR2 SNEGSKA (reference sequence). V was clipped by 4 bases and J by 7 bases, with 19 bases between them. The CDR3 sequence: CSANRELDLSGELFF. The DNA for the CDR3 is TGCAGTGCTAACCGGGAACTGGACCTCAGCGGGGAGCTGTTTTTT.